This is a list of T cell receptor beta chains from one sample in a study of blood T cell repertoires in COVID-19. Here immunoSEQ multiplex PCR was the method, and the copy in TCRdb shows in-frame clones only, minus some. The sample includes 120,000 or so clones, roughly 88% of them seen just once. Specimen: peripheral blood. Every receptor here comes from a woman older than 75 with acute or convalescent COVID-19. Both conserved end residues are part of each CDR3. Each record gives: V gene, D gene, clone size, J gene, CDR3 protein, CDR3 DNA. D genes are given only for firm matches. Not all rows give a size; the values are once, few, many and, for expanded clones, a class.

V gene: TRBV6-5; D gene: -; clone size: -; J gene: TRBJ2-7; CDR3 protein: CASTWRGGGNEQYF; CDR3 DNA: TGTGCCAGCACCTGGAGGGGAGGGGGAAACGAGCAGTACTTC
V gene: TRBV27; D gene: -; clone size: -; J gene: TRBJ1-5; CDR3 protein: CASSSAGSGGNQPQHF; CDR3 DNA: TGTGCCAGCAGTTCCGCGGGGTCTGGGGGCAATCAGCCCCAGCATTTT
V gene: TRBV18; D gene: -; clone size: -; J gene: TRBJ1-5; CDR3 protein: CASSPDKAYQPQHF; CDR3 DNA: TGTGCCAGCTCACCCGACAAGGCCTATCAGCCCCAGCATTTT
V gene: TRBV5-1; D gene: TRBD1; clone size: -; J gene: TRBJ1-2; CDR3 protein: CASSMGQGIKLANYGYTF; CDR3 DNA: TGCGCCAGCAGCATGGGACAGGGAATAAAGTTAGCTAACTATGGCTACACCTTC
V gene: TRBV5-1; D gene: TRBD2; clone size: -; J gene: TRBJ2-4; CDR3 protein: CASSLGAGEGKNIQYF; CDR3 DNA: TGCGCCAGCAGCTTGGGTGCGGGGGAGGGCAAAAACATTCAGTACTTC
V gene: TRBV9; D gene: TRBD1; clone size: -; J gene: TRBJ1-1; CDR3 protein: CASSARQGANTEAFF; CDR3 DNA: TGTGCCAGCAGCGCCCGACAGGGGGCGAACACTGAAGCTTTCTTT
V gene: TRBV3-1/TRBV3-2; D gene: -; clone size: -; J gene: TRBJ1-2; CDR3 protein: CASSRRGRTHNYGYTF; CDR3 DNA: TGTGCCAGCAGCCGCCGGGGGAGGACGCATAACTATGGCTACACCTTC
V gene: TRBV7-3; D gene: TRBD2; clone size: once; J gene: TRBJ2-1; CDR3 protein: CASSLAGEHYNEQFF; CDR3 DNA: TGTGCCAGCAGCCTAGCGGGAGAGCACTACAATGAGCAGTTCTTC
V gene: TRBV7-9; D gene: -; clone size: -; J gene: TRBJ2-2; CDR3 protein: CASSLEQGLRTGELFF; CDR3 DNA: TGTGCCAGCAGCCTGGAACAGGGTCTACGGACCGGGGAGCTGTTTTTT
V gene: TRBV11-2; D gene: TRBD1; clone size: -; J gene: TRBJ1-2; CDR3 protein: CASSLAHDRGGYTF; CDR3 DNA: TGTGCCAGCAGCTTAGCGCACGACAGGGGTGGCTACACCTTC
V gene: TRBV4-1; D gene: TRBD2; clone size: -; J gene: TRBJ2-7; CDR3 protein: CASSRGGSAYEQYF; CDR3 DNA: TGCGCCAGCAGCCGGGGGGGATCTGCCTACGAGCAGTACTTC
V gene: TRBV28; D gene: -; clone size: -; J gene: TRBJ1-5; CDR3 protein: CASSSVYNQPQHF; CDR3 DNA: TGTGCCAGCAGTTCGGTCTATAATCAGCCCCAGCATTTT
V gene: TRBV9; D gene: TRBD2; clone size: -; J gene: TRBJ2-2; CDR3 protein: CASSKGLARNTGELFF; CDR3 DNA: TGTGCCAGCAGCAAGGGACTAGCGAGAAACACCGGGGAGCTGTTTTTT
V gene: TRBV7-6; D gene: -; clone size: -; J gene: TRBJ2-7; CDR3 protein: CASSLEWAGEQYF; CDR3 DNA: TGTGCCAGCAGCTTAGAGTGGGCGGGCGAGCAGTACTTC
V gene: TRBV4-1; D gene: TRBD1; clone size: few; J gene: TRBJ2-3; CDR3 protein: CASSQGTGITDTQYF; CDR3 DNA: TGCGCCAGCAGCCAGGGGACAGGGATCACAGATACGCAGTATTTT
V gene: TRBV12-3/TRBV12-4; D gene: -; clone size: once; J gene: TRBJ2-1; CDR3 protein: CASSLVRYNEQFF; CDR3 DNA: TGTGCCAGCAGTTTAGTCAGGTATAATGAGCAGTTCTTC
V gene: TRBV7-2; D gene: -; clone size: -; J gene: TRBJ1-3; CDR3 protein: CASSLPGRRNTIYF; CDR3 DNA: TGTGCCAGCAGCTTACCAGGGCGCAGGAACACCATATATTTT
V gene: TRBV11-2; D gene: TRBD2; clone size: -; J gene: TRBJ2-3; CDR3 protein: CASSGGGASTDTQYF; CDR3 DNA: TGTGCCAGCAGCGGCGGGGGAGCTAGCACAGATACGCAGTATTTT
V gene: TRBV9; D gene: -; clone size: -; J gene: TRBJ1-2; CDR3 protein: CASSVATSGYSEGYTF; CDR3 DNA: TGTGCCAGCAGCGTAGCTACGTCGGGGTACTCCGAAGGCTACACCTTC
V gene: TRBV7-9; D gene: -; clone size: -; J gene: TRBJ1-6; CDR3 protein: CASSLDSSNSPLHF; CDR3 DNA: TGTGCCAGCAGCTTAGACAGCAGTAATTCACCCCTCCACTTT
V gene: TRBV5-1; D gene: TRBD2; clone size: once; J gene: TRBJ2-3; CDR3 protein: CASSIQTSGMYTTQYF; CDR3 DNA: TGCGCCAGCAGCATCCAGACTAGCGGGATGTATACTACGCAGTATTTT
V gene: TRBV6-5; D gene: -; clone size: -; J gene: TRBJ2-1; CDR3 protein: CASQLSVYNEQFF; CDR3 DNA: TGTGCCAGCCAATTATCAGTTTACAATGAGCAGTTCTTC
V gene: TRBV3-1/TRBV3-2; D gene: TRBD2; clone size: -; J gene: TRBJ2-2; CDR3 protein: CASSQVTSVRSGELFF; CDR3 DNA: TGTGCCAGCAGCCAAGTAACTAGCGTTAGGAGCGGGGAGCTGTTTTTT
V gene: TRBV2; D gene: TRBD1; clone size: -; J gene: TRBJ2-1; CDR3 protein: CASSEELDREQFF; CDR3 DNA: TGTGCCAGCAGTGAAGAACTGGACAGGGAGCAGTTCTTC
V gene: TRBV3-1/TRBV3-2; D gene: TRBD2; clone size: -; J gene: TRBJ2-5; CDR3 protein: CASSQRSGGLRETQYF; CDR3 DNA: TGTGCCAGCAGCCAACGGAGCGGGGGGCTCCGGGAGACCCAGTACTTC
V gene: TRBV5-6; D gene: -; clone size: once; J gene: TRBJ2-1; CDR3 protein: CASSLGFAGRNEQFF; CDR3 DNA: TGTGCCAGCAGCTTGGGGTTTGCAGGGAGGAATGAGCAGTTCTTC
V gene: TRBV6-5; D gene: -; clone size: -; J gene: TRBJ1-1; CDR3 protein: CASSWDTNTEAFF; CDR3 DNA: TGTGCCAGCAGTTGGGACACTAACACTGAAGCTTTCTTT
V gene: TRBV19; D gene: -; clone size: -; J gene: TRBJ1-5; CDR3 protein: CASSIRGEDQPQHF; CDR3 DNA: TGTGCCAGTAGTATTCGGGGGGAGGATCAGCCCCAGCATTTT
V gene: TRBV19; D gene: TRBD1; clone size: once; J gene: TRBJ1-2; CDR3 protein: CASSIRGQGGGYTF; CDR3 DNA: TGTGCCAGTAGTATCCGCGGACAGGGGGGTGGCTACACCTTC
V gene: TRBV19; D gene: -; clone size: -; J gene: TRBJ2-1; CDR3 protein: CASSIGLQGEQFF; CDR3 DNA: TGTGCCAGTAGTATAGGTCTGCAGGGTGAGCAGTTCTTC
V gene: TRBV19; D gene: TRBD1; clone size: -; J gene: TRBJ2-2; CDR3 protein: CASSRQGPNTGELFF; CDR3 DNA: TGTGCCAGTAGTAGACAGGGACCGAACACCGGGGAGCTGTTTTTT
V gene: TRBV5-1; D gene: TRBD1; clone size: -; J gene: TRBJ1-5; CDR3 protein: CASSLGGTGDQPQHF; CDR3 DNA: TGCGCCAGCAGCTTAGGTGGGACAGGGGATCAGCCCCAGCATTTT
V gene: TRBV7-9; D gene: TRBD1; clone size: -; J gene: TRBJ2-1; CDR3 protein: CASSVGQGVYNEQFF; CDR3 DNA: TGTGCCAGCAGCGTGGGACAGGGTGTTTACAATGAGCAGTTCTTC
V gene: TRBV14; D gene: TRBD1; clone size: -; J gene: TRBJ2-3; CDR3 protein: CASSHERQGATDTQYF; CDR3 DNA: TGTGCCAGCAGCCACGAACGACAGGGGGCCACAGATACGCAGTATTTT
V gene: TRBV23-1; D gene: TRBD1; clone size: once; J gene: TRBJ2-6; CDR3 protein: CASSQPSPGQAPCGANVLTF; CDR3 DNA: TGCGCCAGCAGTCAACCGTCCCCGGGACAGGCGCCTTGTGGGGCCAACGTCCTGACTTTC